Listed below are T cell receptor beta chains from one sample, sequenced in a study of blood T cell repertoires in COVID-19. Generated by immunoSEQ multiplex PCR, the TCRdb table keeps only in-frame clones and is missing some. The sample yields about 71,000 clones, about 82% seen once. Material for sequencing was peripheral blood. These receptors all stem from a man in his fifties with active COVID-19. The CDR3 runs from the conserved cysteine through the conserved F or W. D genes are given only for firm matches.

V gene	J gene	D gene	CDR3 protein	CDR3 DNA
TRBV5-1	TRBJ1-3	TRBD1	CASSPGTGGNTIYF	TGCGCCAGCAGCCCCGGGACAGGGGGAAACACCATATATTTT
TRBV7-9	TRBJ2-2	.	CASRSYLASGELFF	TGTGCCAGCAGATCATATCTAGCGTCCGGGGAGCTGTTTTTT
TRBV6-5	TRBJ2-5	.	CASTYGTGLGETQYF	TGTGCCAGCACCTACGGCACAGGGCTAGGGGAGACCCAGTACTTC
TRBV5-1	TRBJ1-1	TRBD1	CASSWTGGRNTEAFF	TGCGCCAGCAGCTGGACAGGGGGCCGGAACACTGAAGCTTTCTTT
TRBV11-2	TRBJ2-5	.	CASSFAPGNQETQYF	TGTGCCAGCAGCTTCGCCCCAGGGAACCAAGAGACCCAGTACTTC
TRBV5-1	TRBJ2-7	.	CASSSQGLAEQYF	TGCGCCAGCAGCTCCCAGGGGCTTGCCGAGCAGTACTTC
TRBV21-1	TRBJ1-2	.	CASSKVGRDRGPLDYGYTF	TGTGCCAGCAGCAAAGTCGGGCGGGACAGGGGGCCCCTAGACTATGGCTACACCTTC
TRBV9	TRBJ1-2	.	CASSVDRNYGYTF	TGTGCCAGCAGCGTGGACAGAAACTATGGCTACACCTTC
TRBV4-1	TRBJ2-6	.	CASSSSGANVLTF	TGCGCCAGCAGCTCTTCTGGGGCCAACGTCCTGACTTTC
TRBV19	TRBJ2-7	.	CASSIIPGHRGEQYF	TGTGCCAGTAGTATTATTCCGGGACACCGGGGCGAGCAGTACTTC
TRBV20-1	TRBJ2-5	.	CSAIRRETQYF	TGCAGTGCTATACGGAGGGAGACCCAGTACTTC
TRBV5-6	TRBJ2-1	TRBD2	CASSGRATYNEQFF	TGTGCCAGCAGCGGGAGGGCCACCTACAATGAGCAGTTCTTC
TRBV3-1/TRBV3-2	TRBJ1-1	.	CASSQESWATNTEAFF	TGTGCCAGCAGCCAAGAGAGTTGGGCCACCAACACTGAAGCTTTCTTT
TRBV5-1	TRBJ2-1	.	CASSLALNNEQFF	TGCGCCAGCAGCTTGGCACTAAACAATGAGCAGTTCTTC
TRBV7-3	TRBJ2-3	TRBD2	CASSLLAGSSTDTQYF	TGTGCCAGCAGCTTACTAGCGGGGTCTAGCACAGATACGCAGTATTTT
TRBV6-6	TRBJ1-4	.	CASSYGAGNEKLFF	TGTGCCAGCAGTTACGGGGCAGGAAATGAAAAACTGTTTTTT
TRBV23-1	TRBJ2-4	.	CAVIGQGLAKNIQYF	TGCGCCGTTATCGGGCAGGGCTTGGCCAAAAACATTCAGTACTTC
TRBV10-3	TRBJ2-6	.	CAITSGQPNVLTF	TGTGCCATCACCTCCGGACAGCCCAACGTCCTGACTTTC
TRBV27	TRBJ1-2	.	CASSFRDNRGYTF	TGTGCCAGCAGTTTCCGGGACAACAGGGGCTACACCTTC
TRBV6-5	TRBJ2-5	.	CASTPKGRETQYF	TGTGCCAGCACCCCGAAAGGGAGAGAGACCCAGTACTTC
TRBV29-1	TRBJ2-5	TRBD2	CSVRGGGETQYF	TGCAGCGTTCGGGGGGGTGGTGAGACCCAGTACTTC
TRBV3-1/TRBV3-2	TRBJ1-3	.	CASSLRAGSGNTIYF	TGTGCCAGCAGCCTCAGGGCCGGGTCGGGAAACACCATATATTTT
TRBV9	TRBJ2-2	.	CASSLLSGELFF	TGTGCCAGCAGCCTCCTGTCCGGGGAGCTGTTTTTT
TRBV3-1/TRBV3-2	TRBJ2-1	TRBD2	CASSRVGGLAGNNEQFF	TGTGCCAGCAGCCGAGTAGGGGGACTAGCGGGGAATAATGAGCAGTTCTTC
TRBV3-1/TRBV3-2	TRBJ1-1	.	CASSHLEGTEAFF	TGTGCCAGCAGCCACCTGGAGGGCACTGAAGCTTTCTTT
TRBV7-2	TRBJ2-3	.	CASSPGTHRTTDTQYF	TGTGCCAGCAGTCCCGGGACTCACAGAACCACAGATACGCAGTATTTT
TRBV6-5	TRBJ1-5	TRBD1	CASRTGGGNQPQHF	TGTGCCAGCAGGACAGGGGGGGGCAATCAGCCCCAGCATTTT
TRBV29-1	TRBJ2-5	TRBD2	CSVEEMRGQETQYF	TGCAGCGTTGAAGAAATGCGGGGGCAAGAGACCCAGTACTTC
TRBV6-5	TRBJ2-5	.	CASSPRRGHPETQYF	TGTGCCAGCAGTCCCAGGCGGGGCCACCCAGAGACCCAGTACTTC
TRBV7-2	TRBJ2-7	TRBD2	CASSRGGLAGSYEQYF	TGTGCCAGCAGCCGGGGGGGACTAGCGGGGTCCTACGAGCAGTACTTC
TRBV19	TRBJ1-1	.	CASSSLRGGTEAFF	TGTGCCAGTAGTTCCCTCAGGGGTGGGACTGAAGCTTTCTTT
TRBV2	TRBJ1-1	TRBD1	CASSPGTGNTEAFF	TGTGCCAGCAGTCCCGGGACAGGGAACACTGAAGCTTTCTTT